One sample yielded the 21 T cell receptor beta chains listed below, sequenced in a study of T cells in Graves' hyperthyroidism and ophthalmopathy. TCR beta CDR3 regions were amplified from RNA. First-round RT-PCR targeting the TCR CDR3 was performed with the HTBI primer set. TCRdb re-analysed the multiplex PCR reads in MiXCR, keeping a single row per CDR3 protein. The data show about 590,000 distinct CDR3 sequences, around a sixth seen once. Specimen: blood. The receptors were sampled from a woman between 25 and 40 years old with Graves' hyperthyroidism.

This clonotype was seen many times. The V and J genes are TRBV6-1 and TRBJ2-7; TRBD2 matches 7 bases. Germline V lookup: CDR1 MNHNS, CDR2 SASEGT. With V trimmed by 6 bases and J by 3 bases, 8 bases remained unmatched. CDR3 length: 14 amino acids. CDR3 sequence: CASSRNRDYYEQYF. The CDR3 nucleotides read TGTGCCAGCAGCCGGAATCGGGACTACTACGAGCAGTACTTC.

The J gene is TRBJ2-1, the V gene TRBV20-1, with D tentatively TRBD2 (6 bases). The CDR3 extends over 12 amino acids. CDR1 is DFQATT, CDR2 SNEGSKA, per germline (reference sequence). Trimming cost V 3 bases and J 10 bases, with 13 bases left between them. The CDR3 DNA reads TGCAGTGCTAGCGGGAGCATACCGGAGCAGTTCTTC. This gives the protein CSASGSIPEQFF.

This chain connects TRBV6-9 to TRBJ2-7; 10 bases line up with TRBD2. V lost 2 bases, J lost 4 bases, and 5 bases stayed unmatched. From germline, CDR1 is MNHGY and CDR2 SVAAGI. CDR3 size: 15 residues. The chain's CDR3 is CASSYRASGGYEQYF. In DNA form, the CDR3 reads TGTGCCAGCAGTTATCGGGCTAGCGGGGGATACGAGCAGTACTTC.

At least ten counts were recorded for this clonotype. This chain links TRBV12-3 or TRBV12-4 with TRBJ2-7; TRBD2 matches at 8 bases. CDR3 length: 15 amino acids. V shed 6 bases and J 2 bases; nucleotides not matched to a gene: 9. The CDR3 nucleotides are TGTGCCAGCAGCCCTCGGGCACTAGCGGCCTACGAGCAGTACTTC. Amino acid sequence: CASSPRALAAYEQYF.

This rearrangement joins TRBV10-1 to TRBJ1-4; D is uncertain. Germline values: CDR1 WNHNN, CDR2 SYGVQD (reference sequence). The CDR3 spans 16 residues. The V end was cut by 0 bases, the J end by 5 bases, with 13 bases between. CDR3 sequence (DNA): TGCGCCAGCAGTGAGTCAACCGTCCGGGAGAATGAAAAACTGTTTTTT. Protein product: CASSESTVRENEKLFF.

This clonotype was seen many times. This chain connects TRBV7-2 to TRBJ2-3; 9 nucleotides agree with TRBD2. V trimming: 1 base; J trimming: 7 bases; junction bases outside the gene matches: 15. The CDR3 loop spans 18 amino acids. Germline V gene sequence: CDR1 SGHTA, CDR2 FQGNSA. The DNA for the CDR3 is TGTGCCAGCAGCTTAGACCCGTTGATGGCGGGAGGGATCTATACGCAGTATTTT. Protein product: CASSLDPLMAGGIYTQYF.

This chain joins TRBV7-9 and TRBJ2-4, with D uncertain. Trimming stripped 2 bases from V and 8 bases from J, with 16 bases between. The CDR3 runs to 15 residues. Germline-derived CDR1 and CDR2 are SEHNR and FQNEAQ (reference sequence). The CDR3 loop reads CASSLRANLTDIQYF. The CDR3 DNA sequence: TGTGCCAGCAGCTTACGTGCCAACCTAACGGACATTCAGTACTTC.

In this sample, this clonotype turned up many times. At one of its ends the junction is not consistent with the germline gene, which may arise from a read error. The gene calls are TRBV5-1 and TRBJ2-7; D call uncertain. The CDR3 contains 11 residues. Looked up from germline, CDR1 is SGHRS and CDR2 is YFSETQ. The CDR3 nucleotides read TGTGCCAGCAGCTACAACTACGAGCAGTACTTC. Translating it yields CASSYNYEQYF.

This clonotype was picked up a small number of times. A much larger clone lies one base from this, so it may be a read error. V usage is TRBV5-4 and J usage is TRBJ2-7; 13 bases align to TRBD2. Per germline, CDR1 SGHNT and CDR2 YYREEE (reference sequence). The V segment lost 4 bases and the J segment 3 bases; nucleotides outside the gene matches: 4. CDR3 length: 15 amino acids. CDR3: CASSTWTSGSYEQYF. CDR3 coding DNA: TGTGCCAGCAGCACCTGGACTAGCGGGAGCTACGAGCAGTACTTC.

This clonotype occurred many times. The V and J genes are TRBV7-9 and TRBJ2-7, with 12 bases fitting TRBD2. V gave up 2 bases and J gave up 3 bases; unmatched junction bases: 8. This CDR3 has 17 amino acids. The germline CDR1 and CDR2 sequences are SEHNR and FQNEAQ (reference sequence). CDR3 loop: CASSLSPGLAGIYEQYF. CDR3 bases: TGTGCCAGCAGCTTATCGCCGGGACTAGCGGGTATCTACGAGCAGTACTTC.

Regarding this clonotype: A much bigger clone sits one base away, suggesting this may be a read error. J is TRBJ1-1 and V is TRBV15, with D unclear. Trimming stripped 2 bases from V and 6 bases from J, with 19 bases between. Germline assignment: CDR1 LNHNV and CDR2 YYDKDF (reference sequence). The CDR3 has 16 residues. CDR3: CATSRPDSPGYAEAFF. The CDR3 region has the DNA TGTGCCACCAGCAGACCTGACTCCCCCGGGTACGCTGAAGCTTTCTTT.

This clonotype was observed at least ten times. The V call is TRBV2, the J call TRBJ2-3; 10 bases agree with TRBD1. After removal of 6 bases from V and 1 base from J, the junction contained 10 bases not matched to a gene. The V gene's germline CDR1 is SNHLY and CDR2 FYNNEI. The CDR3 totals 17 residues. CDR3 protein: CASRRLGQGTRTDTQYF. CDR3 coding DNA: TGTGCCAGCAGGAGATTGGGACAGGGGACTCGCACAGATACGCAGTATTTT.

This clonotype has just a few counts. The V call is TRBV4-3, the J call TRBJ2-3; D unresolved. The CDR3 length is 15 residues. Between the trimmed V and J ends, which lost 1 base and 8 bases, there was a span of 16 bases. The germline V gene encodes CDR1 LGHNA and CDR2 YSLEER. CDR3 in amino acids: CASSQATAKGFTQYF. CDR3 coding DNA: TGCGCCAGCAGCCAAGCAACGGCCAAAGGGTTTACGCAGTATTTT.

In this sample, this clonotype turned up a few times. CDR3 bases: TGCAGTGCTATTTCACCCGGGACAGAATACAATGAGCAGTTCTTC. It translates to CSAISPGTEYNEQFF. The chain recombines TRBV20-1 with TRBJ2-1; 7 nucleotides agree with TRBD1. The V and J ends lost 4 bases and 4 bases, in that order; junction bases with no gene match: 10. The germline CDR1 and CDR2 sequences are DFQATT and SNEGSKA (reference sequence). CDR3 length: 15 residues.

This clonotype was found many times. The chain links TRBV9 to TRBJ2-1, with 8 positions matching TRBD2. J was trimmed by 4 bases and V by 3 bases; bases with no gene match: 12. Germline V gene lookup returns CDR1 SGDLS and CDR2 YYNGEE. CDR3 length equals 17 residues. CDR3 nucleotides: TGTGCCAGCAGCGCAGCCTCACTAGCGGCTCTTTACAATGAGCAGTTCTTC. Protein product: CASSAASLAALYNEQFF. The full variable domain, its missing parts supplied by reference TRBV9 and TRBJ2-1, is DSGVTQTPKHLITATGQRVTLRCSPRSGDLSVYWYQQSLDQGLQFLIQYYNGEERAKGNILERFSAQQFPDLHSELNLSSLELGDSALYFCASSAASLAALYNEQFFGPGTRLTVL.

This clonotype appeared many times. The CDR3 coding sequence is TGTGCCAGCAGTTATTATCGACGAGCGGGAGGTCTAAATACGCAGTATTTT. Translation gives CASSYYRRAGGLNTQYF. The V gene is TRBV6-2 or TRBV6-3, the J gene TRBJ2-3, with 9 bases fitting TRBD2. J was trimmed by 7 bases and V by 3 bases; bases with no gene match: 14. The CDR3 loop spans 17 amino acids. From germline, CDR1 is MNHEY and CDR2 SVGEGT.

This clonotype was seen at least ten times. The chain carries TRBV6-1 and TRBJ1-5, with D perhaps TRBD1 (5 bases). The CDR3 loop spans 20 amino acids. V shed 5 bases and J shed 0 bases, with 26 bases lying between them. The germline V gene has CDR1 MNHNS and CDR2 SASEGT. In nucleotides, the CDR3 is TGTGCCAGCAGTAGATCCCCCTGGGACGGACTTTTTTATAGCAATCAGCCCCAGCATTTT. It yields the protein CASSRSPWDGLFYSNQPQHF.

This clonotype was seen at least ten times. This chain connects TRBV28 to TRBJ2-7; no reliable D call. From germline, CDR1 is MDHEN and CDR2 SYDVKM. CDR3 length: 13 residues. The V end lost 5 bases, the J end lost 2 bases, and 10 bases lay between the germline ends. CDR3 region: CASSRKPTYEQYF. The CDR3 nucleotides are TGTGCCAGCAGTCGGAAGCCAACCTACGAGCAGTACTTC. Based on the CDR3 plus reference TRBV28 and TRBJ2-7, the full variable domain is DVKVTQSSRYLVKRTGEKVFLECVQDMDHENMFWYRQDPGLGLRLIYFSYDVKMKEKGDIPEGYSVSREKKERFSLILESASTNQTSMYLCASSRKPTYEQYFGPGTRLTVT.

This chain links TRBV19 with TRBJ1-2; 10 nucleotides agree with TRBD1. The CDR3 is 14 amino acids. CDR1 LNHDA and CDR2 SQIVND come from the germline V gene (reference sequence). V dropped 8 bases and J dropped 5; count of bases not matched to a gene: 8. The CDR3 loop reads CASGSTGGWYGYTF. The CDR3 DNA is TGTGCCAGTGGATCGACAGGGGGCTGGTATGGCTACACCTTC.

This clonotype has just a few counts. The rearrangement links TRBV18 to TRBJ2-3; D is ambiguous. CDR3 size: 16 residues. The germline V and J ends were trimmed by 0 bases and 1 base, with 11 bases remaining between them. Germline values: CDR1 KGHSH, CDR2 LQKENI. CDR3 DNA sequence: TGTGCCAGCTCACCACCGCGAGGTGTGGGCACAGATACGCAGTATTTT. Its protein product is CASSPPRGVGTDTQYF.

This clonotype was seen only a few times. The CDR3 DNA reads as TGTGCCAGCAGCTCAATTACAGGGGGCGACTATGGCTACACCTTC. Translated: CASSSITGGDYGYTF. The J gene is TRBJ1-2, the V gene TRBV11-2; TRBD1 matches 9 bases. Germline assignment: CDR1 SGHAT and CDR2 FQNNGV. CDR3 size: 15 residues. V was pared by 4 bases and J by 3 bases, with 6 bases of the junction left unmatched.